These 22 T cell receptor beta chains share one sample of origin, sequenced in a study of cytomegalovirus exposure and HLA in healthy donors. The PCR was carried out with 60 Vbeta primers and 13 Jbeta primers. Repertoires were generated with immunoSEQ multiplex PCR, while TCRdb's copy carries only in-frame clones and drops some. The table has approximately 140,000 clones, 81% seen once. Input material: PBMCs. The source of these receptors is a man younger than 35 in good health and CMV-seronegative.

This clone is a singleton in its sample. This chain connects TRBV6-6 to TRBJ2-5; TRBD2 might be the D (7 bases). The V gene's germline CDR1 is MNHNY and CDR2 SVGAGI (reference sequence). V was cut by 10 bases and J by 4 bases, with 22 bases left in between. This CDR3 has 15 residues. The CDR3 is CAIQWEQGGGETQYF. Written as DNA, the CDR3 is TGTGCCATCCAGTGGGAACAGGGAGGGGGAGAGACCCAGTACTTC.

Comments on this clone: At one boundary the junction diverges from the germline segment, which might be a read error. The rearrangement joins TRBV27 to TRBJ1-2; D is unresolved. Germline V gene sequence: CDR1 MNHEY, CDR2 SMNVEV (reference sequence). The CDR3 is made up of 12 amino acids. The CDR3 DNA reads as TGTGCCAGCCGCGGGGTATTTGGATGGGAGGTCTTC. It is translated as CASRGVFGWEVF.

The chain links TRBV5-4 to TRBJ1-4; D might be TRBD1 (5 bases). The V gene lost 4 bases and the J gene lost 6 bases, with 13 bases spanning the gap. The CDR3 is 14 residues long. Germline assignment: CDR1 SGHNT and CDR2 YYREEE (reference sequence). CDR3 in DNA: TGTGCCAGCAGCGTCGGGGGGACCGATGAAAAACTGTTTTTT. It yields the protein CASSVGGTDEKLFF. Drawing the rest from reference TRBV5-4 and TRBJ1-4, the complete variable domain is ETGVTQSPTHLIKTRGQQVTLRCSSQSGHNTVSWYQQALGQGPQFIFQYYREEENGRGNFPPRFSGLQFPNYSSELNVNALELDDSALYLCASSVGGTDEKLFFGSGTQLSVL.

This rearrangement joins TRBV9 to TRBJ2-1, with TRBD2 identical over 7 bases. Germline CDR1 is SGDLS and CDR2 is YYNGEE. The trim removed 6 bases at V and 10 bases at J, leaving 16 bases unmatched. CDR3 length: 15 amino acids. CDR3 loop: CASTREGRMNGEQFF. The CDR3 DNA follows: TGTGCCAGCACTAGGGAGGGGCGGATGAACGGGGAGCAGTTCTTC.

V and J are TRBV5-6 and TRBJ1-2; D unresolved. Germline V gene lookup returns CDR1 SGHDT and CDR2 YYEEEE. CDR3 length: 14 amino acids. The germline V and J ends were trimmed by 2 bases and 5 bases, with 13 bases remaining between them. CDR3 sequence: CASSFRDEAYGYTF. The CDR3 region has the DNA TGTGCCAGCAGCTTTCGAGATGAAGCGTATGGCTACACCTTC. Full variable domain (missing parts from reference TRBV5-6 and TRBJ1-2): DAGVTQSPTHLIKTRGQQVTLRCSPKSGHDTVSWYQQALGQGPQFIFQYYEEEERQRGNFPDRFSGHQFPNYSSELNVNALLLGDSALYLCASSFRDEAYGYTFGSGTRLTVV.

The chain is built from TRBV7-2 and TRBJ2-7; maybe TRBD1 (6 bases). Trimming pared 1 base from V and 0 bases from J, leaving 13 bases between. Germline V lookup: CDR1 SGHTA, CDR2 FQGNSA. This CDR3 has 16 residues. CDR3 nucleotides: TGTGCCAGCAGCTTAGTTCGGACAGCGAGCTCCTACGAGCAGTACTTC. Translating it yields CASSLVRTASSYEQYF.

V gene TRBV7-9 combines with J gene TRBJ1-5, with 9 positions matching TRBD1. From germline, CDR1 is SEHNR and CDR2 FQNEAQ (reference sequence). The CDR3 runs to 15 residues. The junction had 4 bases not matched to a gene; V was cut back by 2 bases and J by 5 bases. CDR3 amino acids: CASSLKQGAYQPQHF. CDR3 coding DNA: TGTGCCAGCAGCTTAAAACAGGGGGCCTATCAGCCCCAGCATTTT.

This clone was seen a few times. CDR3 sequence reads: CASGKTLALTRVFF. The CDR3 bases are TGTGCCAGCGGAAAGACACTAGCGCTTACCCGAGTTTTCTTC. The V call is TRBV2, the J call TRBJ2-1; 7 bases fit TRBD2. This CDR3 contains 14 residues. CDR1 and CDR2 from the germline V gene are SNHLY and FYNNEI. Losses at the gene ends were 8 bases for V and 16 bases for J; bases not matched to a gene: 20.

The chain links TRBV5-1 to TRBJ2-3, with D perhaps matching TRBD1 (5 bases). Germline CDR1 SGHRS, CDR2 YFSETQ. The CDR3 extends over 13 amino acids. V lost 8 bases and J lost 0, with 10 bases in between. The CDR3 loop is CASRQGSTDTQYF. The CDR3 DNA reads TGCGCCAGTCGTCAGGGTAGCACAGATACGCAGTATTTT.

The rearrangement uses TRBV2 and TRBJ1-6; 9 bases map to TRBD1. Germline V gives CDR1 SNHLY, CDR2 FYNNEI. Unmatched junction bases numbered 8, after V lost 10 bases and J lost 7 bases. CDR3 size: 14 residues. CDR3 nucleotide sequence: TGTGCCATCCACCCGGGACAGGGAAATTCACCCCTCCACTTT. Its translation: CAIHPGQGNSPLHF.

This chain links TRBV5-1 with TRBJ2-3; 9 bases match TRBD1. The CDR3 is made up of 17 amino acids. The junction had 14 bases not matched to a gene; V was cut back by 4 bases and J by 5 bases. Germline assignment: CDR1 SGHRS and CDR2 YFSETQ. The CDR3 coding sequence is TGCGCCAGCAGCAGAATATCCGACAGGGGGGGGCGAGATACGCAGTATTTT. Amino acid sequence: CASSRISDRGGRDTQYF.

The V call is TRBV9, the J call TRBJ2-4, with D hard to call. CDR1 is SGDLS and CDR2 is YYNGEE in the germline V gene. The germline V and J ends were trimmed by 2 bases and 5 bases, with 11 bases remaining between them. This CDR3 region has 14 residues. CDR3 protein: CASSVTGLENIQYF. CDR3 nucleotides: TGTGCCAGCAGCGTTACCGGGTTGGAAAACATTCAGTACTTC.

The chain links TRBV30 to TRBJ2-3, with 7 bases that match TRBD2. V trimming: 5 bases; J trimming: 6 bases; junction bases outside the gene matches: 11. This CDR3 spans 14 amino acids. The germline V gene encodes CDR1 GTSNPN and CDR2 SVGIG (reference sequence). CDR3 residues: CAWGLGGSVDTQYF. CDR3 sequence (DNA): TGTGCCTGGGGCCTCGGGGGGAGCGTTGATACGCAGTATTTT.

The V call is TRBV5-1, the J call TRBJ2-7, with 13 bases identical to TRBD2. CDR1 is SGHRS and CDR2 is YFSETQ in the germline V gene. The CDR3 extends over 16 amino acids. V trimming: 4 bases; J trimming: 1 base; junction bases outside the gene matches: 5. The CDR3 DNA follows: TGCGCCAGCAGCATGACTAGCGGGGGGCGTTCCTACGAGCAGTACTTC. It specifies CASSMTSGGRSYEQYF.

The V call is TRBV7-9, the J call TRBJ1-1, with 7 positions matching TRBD1. CDR3 length equals 15 residues. Germline assignment: CDR1 SEHNR and CDR2 FQNEAQ (reference sequence). The trim removed 5 bases at V and 1 base at J, leaving 7 bases unmatched. The CDR3 nucleotides read TGTGCCAGCAGCCCGCCGACAGGGAGGAACACTGAAGCTTTCTTT. This translates into CASSPPTGRNTEAFF.

This clone was observed a few times. The rearrangement links TRBV11-2 to TRBJ1-5, with 8 bases identical to TRBD1. Germline loops: CDR1 SGHAT, CDR2 FQNNGV. The J segment lost 6 bases and the V segment lost 5 bases, leaving 6 bases of the junction unmatched. CDR3 length: 14 residues. CDR3 DNA sequence: TGTGCCAGCAGCCGTGGACAGGGCGGTCAGCCCCAGCATTTT. The encoded protein is CASSRGQGGQPQHF.

In this sample, this clone turned up a few times. In DNA form, the CDR3 reads TGTGCCAGCAGCTCCCCTAGCTCGTACAATGAGCAGTTCTTC. Its translation is CASSSPSSYNEQFF. The rearrangement joins TRBV7-9 to TRBJ2-1; a weak D match, TRBD2 (5 bases). The germline CDR1 and CDR2 sequences are SEHNR and FQNEAQ (reference sequence). The CDR3 has 14 residues. V was cut by 4 bases and J by 4 bases, with 11 bases left in between.

The gene calls are TRBV2 and TRBJ2-7, with D possibly matching TRBD2 (6 bases). The CDR3 totals 15 residues. Trimming left V 1 base short and J 3 bases short, with 13 bases between. The germline gives CDR1 SNHLY, CDR2 FYNNEI. The CDR3 region is CASSEGGGSRYEQYF. The CDR3 DNA reads as TGTGCCAGCAGTGAAGGTGGGGGGTCCCGCTACGAGCAGTACTTC.

The CDR3 DNA is TGTGCCAGCAGTAAACAGGGAAGATCCTATAATTCACCCCTCCACTTT. Protein product: CASSKQGRSYNSPLHF. The chain has TRBV27 and TRBJ1-6; TRBD1 is a possible D gene (6 bases). Germline lookup yields CDR1 MNHEY and CDR2 SMNVEV (reference sequence). V was shortened by 5 bases and J by 1 base, with 12 bases between the two germline ends. This CDR3 spans 16 amino acids.

This sequence joins TRBV9 and TRBJ2-1; the match to TRBD2 covers 8 bases. Germline assignment: CDR1 SGDLS and CDR2 YYNGEE. Trimming removed 0 bases from V and 7 bases from J; junction bases left unmatched: 6. The CDR3 has 15 residues. This chain's CDR3 is CASSVGPGGMNEQFF. As DNA, the CDR3 is TGTGCCAGCAGCGTAGGACCGGGGGGGATGAATGAGCAGTTCTTC.

The J gene is TRBJ1-1, the V gene TRBV19, with D unclear. With 3 bases removed from V and 8 bases from J, the gap between germline ends came to 13 bases. The CDR3 extends over 13 amino acids. Germline lookup yields CDR1 LNHDA and CDR2 SQIVND (reference sequence). The CDR3 DNA reads TGTGCCAGTAGTATCCGCTCCCCACGGGAAGCTTTCTTT. Translation gives CASSIRSPREAFF.

The genes are TRBV6-1 and TRBJ2-1; TRBD1 is a possible D gene (6 bases). Looked up from germline, CDR1 is MNHNS and CDR2 is SASEGT. V gave up 5 bases and J gave up 7 bases, with 9 bases separating them. The CDR3 has 12 residues. The CDR3 bases are TGTGCCAGCAGTCTCACAGGGAATGAGCAGTTCTTC. This sequence encodes CASSLTGNEQFF.